This TCR beta chain was observed in a study of blood T cells in healthy people across ages. Whole-study results and caveats: There was a strong correlation between TCR beta diversity and naive T cell percentage.

The length of the CDR3 is 14 residues. Germline CDR1 and CDR2: DFQATT and SNEGSKA (reference sequence). Between the trimmed V and J ends, which lost 0 bases and 4 bases, there was a span of 11 bases. Concerning this clonotype: Its matching antigen is unknown.

Then a second PCR, running roughly 7 to 12 cycles, was carried out with a sample-barcoded 5' primer and a J-beta primer mix. TCRdb reprocessed the 5' RACE reads with MiXCR, giving one entry per CDR3 protein. The table includes about 1.5 million distinct CDR3 sequences, around 40% detected once. The chain employs TRBV20-1 and TRBJ2-3, with a possible D match to TRBD2 (7 bases). Material: blood. This receptor was taken from a young woman in good health. The CDR3 sequence: CSARDGGRADTQYF. Here the CDR3 DNA reads TGCAGTGCTAGAGACGGGGGGCGCGCAGATACGCAGTATTTT.